This TCR beta chain stems from a study of beta chain features in type 1 diabetes. Study findings and constraints: Type 1 diabetes patients had TCRB CDR3s that were shorter (moderately but significantly so) in all four CD4+ subsets.

In regard to this clone: Its antigen is as yet unknown.

Investigators reverse transcribed all isolated RNA, so they sequenced expressed TCRB transcripts. Some 3.6 million reads was the average for naive, central memory and regulatory T cell samples. TCRdb's copy holds only in-frame clones and misses some; the assay was immunoSEQ multiplex PCR. The sample includes approximately 380,000 clones, more than 12% seen only once; the top ten take about 0.018%. Germline CDR1 and CDR2: LGHNA and YSLEER. With V trimmed by 4 bases and J by 0 bases, 8 bases remained unmatched. CDR3 length: 19 amino acids. V usage is TRBV4-3 and J usage is TRBJ2-1; TRBD2 matches 14 bases. The sequence derives from a woman aged 18-29 years in good health. Material: naive CD4+ T cells from blood. The CDR3 loop reads CASSRTSGRYESSYNEQFF. Written as DNA, the CDR3 is TGCGCCAGCAGCCGGACTAGCGGGAGGTACGAGAGCTCCTACAATGAGCAGTTCTTC.